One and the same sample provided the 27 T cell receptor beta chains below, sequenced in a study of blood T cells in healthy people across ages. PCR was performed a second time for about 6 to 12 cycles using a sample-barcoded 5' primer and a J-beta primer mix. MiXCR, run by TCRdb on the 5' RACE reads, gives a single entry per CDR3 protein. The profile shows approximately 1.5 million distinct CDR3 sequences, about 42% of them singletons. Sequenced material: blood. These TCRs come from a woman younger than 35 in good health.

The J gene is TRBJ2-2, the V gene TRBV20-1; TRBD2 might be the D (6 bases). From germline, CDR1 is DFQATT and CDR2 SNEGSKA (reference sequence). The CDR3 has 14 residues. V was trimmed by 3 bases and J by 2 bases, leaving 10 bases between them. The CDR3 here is CSARASDNTGELFF. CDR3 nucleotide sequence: TGCAGTGCTAGGGCTAGCGATAACACCGGGGAGCTGTTTTTT.

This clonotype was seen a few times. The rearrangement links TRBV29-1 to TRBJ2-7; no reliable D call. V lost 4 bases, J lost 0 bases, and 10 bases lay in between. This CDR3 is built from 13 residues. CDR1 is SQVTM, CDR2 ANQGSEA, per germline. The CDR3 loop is CSVAPPHSYEQYF. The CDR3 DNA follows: TGCAGCGTTGCCCCACCTCACTCCTACGAGCAGTACTTC.

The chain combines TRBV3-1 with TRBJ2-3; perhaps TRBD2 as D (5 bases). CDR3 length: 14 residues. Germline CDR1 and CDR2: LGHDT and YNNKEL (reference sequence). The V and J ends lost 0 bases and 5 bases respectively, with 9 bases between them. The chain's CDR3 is CASSQERAIDTQYF. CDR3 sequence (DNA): TGTGCCAGCAGCCAAGAGAGGGCTATAGATACGCAGTATTTT.

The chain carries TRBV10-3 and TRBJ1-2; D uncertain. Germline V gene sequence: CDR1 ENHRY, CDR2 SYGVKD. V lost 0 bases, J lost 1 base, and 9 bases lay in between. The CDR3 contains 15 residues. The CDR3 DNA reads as TGTGCCATCAGTGAGTCGAAGGGAAATAACTATGGCTACACCTTC. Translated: CAISESKGNNYGYTF.

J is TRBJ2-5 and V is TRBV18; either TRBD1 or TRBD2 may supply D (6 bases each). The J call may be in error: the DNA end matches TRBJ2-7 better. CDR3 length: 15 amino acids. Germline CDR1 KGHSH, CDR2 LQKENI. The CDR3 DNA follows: TGTGCCAGCTCACCAGTGAGGGGGGTTATCCACGAGCAGTACTTC. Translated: CASSPVRGVIHEQYF.

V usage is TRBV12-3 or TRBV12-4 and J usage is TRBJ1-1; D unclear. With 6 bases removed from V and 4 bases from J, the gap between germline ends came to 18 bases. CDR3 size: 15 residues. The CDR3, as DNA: TGTGCCAGCAGCCCTGATGTAAGGGTGGGCACTGAAGCTTTCTTT. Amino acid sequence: CASSPDVRVGTEAFF.

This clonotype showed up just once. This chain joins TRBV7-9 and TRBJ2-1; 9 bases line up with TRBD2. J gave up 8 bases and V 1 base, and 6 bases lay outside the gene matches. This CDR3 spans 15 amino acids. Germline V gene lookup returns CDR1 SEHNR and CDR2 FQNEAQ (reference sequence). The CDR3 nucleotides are TGTGCCAGCAGCTTAGGATGGCGGGGGGGCGATGAGCAGTTCTTC. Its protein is CASSLGWRGGDEQFF.

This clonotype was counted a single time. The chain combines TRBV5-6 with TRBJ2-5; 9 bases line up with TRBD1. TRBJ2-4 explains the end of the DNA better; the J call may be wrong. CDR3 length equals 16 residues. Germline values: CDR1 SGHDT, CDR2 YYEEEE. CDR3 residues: CASRTRTGEGKNIQYF. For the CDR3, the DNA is TGTGCCAGCAGGACCCGGACAGGGGAAGGCAAAAACATTCAGTACTTC.

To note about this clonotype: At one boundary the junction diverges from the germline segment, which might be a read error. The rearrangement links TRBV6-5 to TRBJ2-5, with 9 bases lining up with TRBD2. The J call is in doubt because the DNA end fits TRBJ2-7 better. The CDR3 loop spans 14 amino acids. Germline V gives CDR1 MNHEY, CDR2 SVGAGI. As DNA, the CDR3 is TGTGCCAGCAGATACTCTAGCGGGGCCTACGAGCAGTACTTC. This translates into CASRYSSGAYEQYF.

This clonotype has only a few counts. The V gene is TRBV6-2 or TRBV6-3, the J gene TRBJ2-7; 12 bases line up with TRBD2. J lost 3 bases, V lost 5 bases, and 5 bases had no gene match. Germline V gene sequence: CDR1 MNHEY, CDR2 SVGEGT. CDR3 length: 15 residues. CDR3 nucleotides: TGTGCCAGCAGTCACTGGACTAGCGGGAACTACGAGCAGTACTTC. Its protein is CASSHWTSGNYEQYF.

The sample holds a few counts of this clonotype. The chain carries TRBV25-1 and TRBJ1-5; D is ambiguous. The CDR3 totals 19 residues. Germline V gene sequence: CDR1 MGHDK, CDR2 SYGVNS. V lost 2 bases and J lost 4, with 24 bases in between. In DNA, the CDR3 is TGTGCCAGCAGTGAACCCGGGGTTGATACTTTCAAAGAGAATCAGCCCCAGCATTTT. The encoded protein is CASSEPGVDTFKENQPQHF.

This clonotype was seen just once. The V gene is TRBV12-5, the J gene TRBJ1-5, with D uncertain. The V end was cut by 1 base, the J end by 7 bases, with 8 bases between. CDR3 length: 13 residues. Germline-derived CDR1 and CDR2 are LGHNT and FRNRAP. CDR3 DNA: TGTGCTAGTGGTTTGGAAGCGGGGCAGCCCCAGCATTTT. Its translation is CASGLEAGQPQHF.

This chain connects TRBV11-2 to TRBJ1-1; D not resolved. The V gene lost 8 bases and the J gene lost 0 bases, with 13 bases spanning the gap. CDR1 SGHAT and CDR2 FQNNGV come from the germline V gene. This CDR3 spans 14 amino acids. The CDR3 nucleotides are TGTGCCAGCGGCCCCGGGGTGTTGAACACTGAAGCTTTCTTT. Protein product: CASGPGVLNTEAFF.

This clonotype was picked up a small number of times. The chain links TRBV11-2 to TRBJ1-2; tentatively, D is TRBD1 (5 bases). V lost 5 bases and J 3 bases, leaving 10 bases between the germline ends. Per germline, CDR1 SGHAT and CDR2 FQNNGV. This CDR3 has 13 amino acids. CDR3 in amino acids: CASSAGLDYGYTF. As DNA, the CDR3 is TGTGCCAGCAGCGCAGGGTTAGACTATGGCTACACCTTC. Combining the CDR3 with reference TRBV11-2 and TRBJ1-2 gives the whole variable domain EAGVAQSPRYKIIEKRQSVAFWCNPISGHATLYWYQQILGQGPKLLIQFQNNGVVDDSQLPKDRFSAERLKGVDSTLKIQPAKLEDSAVYLCASSAGLDYGYTFGSGTRLTVV.

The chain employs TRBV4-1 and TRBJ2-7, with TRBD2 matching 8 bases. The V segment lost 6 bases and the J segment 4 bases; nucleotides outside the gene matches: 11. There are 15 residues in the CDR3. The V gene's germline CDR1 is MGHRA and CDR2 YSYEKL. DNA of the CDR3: TGCGCCAGCAGTCTAGGGGCTAGCGGGCTGTACGAGCAGTACTTC. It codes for CASSLGASGLYEQYF.

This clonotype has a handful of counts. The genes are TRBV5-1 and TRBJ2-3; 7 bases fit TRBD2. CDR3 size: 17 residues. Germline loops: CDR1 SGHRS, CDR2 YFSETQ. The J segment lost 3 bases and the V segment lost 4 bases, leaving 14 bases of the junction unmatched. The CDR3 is CASSPSSLAVSTDTQYF. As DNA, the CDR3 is TGCGCCAGCAGCCCGAGCTCCCTAGCGGTTTCTACAGATACGCAGTATTTT.

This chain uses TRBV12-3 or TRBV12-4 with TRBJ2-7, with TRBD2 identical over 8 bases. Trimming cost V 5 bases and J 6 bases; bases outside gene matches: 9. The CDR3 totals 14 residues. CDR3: CASSVPGLVPEQYF. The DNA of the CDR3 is TGTGCCAGCAGTGTCCCGGGACTAGTTCCCGAGCAGTACTTC.

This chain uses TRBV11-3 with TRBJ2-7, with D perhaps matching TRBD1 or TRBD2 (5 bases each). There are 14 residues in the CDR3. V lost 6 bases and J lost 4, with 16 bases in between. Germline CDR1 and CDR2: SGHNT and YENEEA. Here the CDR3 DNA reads TGTGCCAGCAGTTTGCGAGGGGCAGATTACGAGCAGTACTTC. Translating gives CASSLRGADYEQYF.

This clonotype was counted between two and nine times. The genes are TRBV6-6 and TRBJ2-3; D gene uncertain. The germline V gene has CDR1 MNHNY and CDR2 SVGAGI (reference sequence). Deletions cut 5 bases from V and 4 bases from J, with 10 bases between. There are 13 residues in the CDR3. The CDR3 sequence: CASSNSNPDTQYF. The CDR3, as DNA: TGTGCCAGCAGTAATTCTAACCCAGATACGCAGTATTTT.

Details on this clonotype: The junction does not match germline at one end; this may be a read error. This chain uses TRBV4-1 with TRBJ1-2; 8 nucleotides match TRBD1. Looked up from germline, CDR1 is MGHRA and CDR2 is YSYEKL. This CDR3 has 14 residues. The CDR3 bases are TGTGCCAGCAGTCAAACAGGGGGGGACTATGGCTACACCTTC. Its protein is CASSQTGGDYGYTF.

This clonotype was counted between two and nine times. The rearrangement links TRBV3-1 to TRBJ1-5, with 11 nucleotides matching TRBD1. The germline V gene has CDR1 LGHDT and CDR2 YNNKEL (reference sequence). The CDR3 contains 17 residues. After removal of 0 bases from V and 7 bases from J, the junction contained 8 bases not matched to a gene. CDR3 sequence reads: CASSQDQGQGDEQPQHF. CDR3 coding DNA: TGTGCCAGCAGCCAAGATCAGGGACAGGGGGATGAACAGCCCCAGCATTTT.

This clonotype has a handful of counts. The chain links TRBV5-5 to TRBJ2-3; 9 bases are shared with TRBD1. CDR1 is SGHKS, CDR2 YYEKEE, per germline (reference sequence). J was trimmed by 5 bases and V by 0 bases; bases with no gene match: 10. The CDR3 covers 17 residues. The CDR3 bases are TGTGCCAGCAGCTTGGCCCCCGGGACAGGGAGGCAAGATACGCAGTATTTT. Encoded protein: CASSLAPGTGRQDTQYF.

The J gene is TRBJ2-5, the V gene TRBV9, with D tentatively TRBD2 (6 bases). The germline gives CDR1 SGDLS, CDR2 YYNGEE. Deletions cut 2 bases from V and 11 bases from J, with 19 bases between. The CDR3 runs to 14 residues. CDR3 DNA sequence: TGTGCCAGCAGCGTCGCGGTTGGAGGGAGTGAGCAGTACTTC. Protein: CASSVAVGGSEQYF.

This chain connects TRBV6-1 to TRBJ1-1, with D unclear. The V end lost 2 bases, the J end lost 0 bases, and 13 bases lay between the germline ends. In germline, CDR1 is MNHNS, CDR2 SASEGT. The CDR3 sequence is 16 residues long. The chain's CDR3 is CASSERAMVLNTEAFF. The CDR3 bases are TGTGCCAGCAGTGAAAGGGCGATGGTTTTGAACACTGAAGCTTTCTTT.

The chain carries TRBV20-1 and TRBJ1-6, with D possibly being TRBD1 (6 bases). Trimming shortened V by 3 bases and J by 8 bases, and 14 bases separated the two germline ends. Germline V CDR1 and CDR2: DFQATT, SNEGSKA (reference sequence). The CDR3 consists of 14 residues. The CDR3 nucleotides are TGCAGTGCTAGTTTACAGGGTGGGGATTCACCCCTCCACTTT. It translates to CSASLQGGDSPLHF.

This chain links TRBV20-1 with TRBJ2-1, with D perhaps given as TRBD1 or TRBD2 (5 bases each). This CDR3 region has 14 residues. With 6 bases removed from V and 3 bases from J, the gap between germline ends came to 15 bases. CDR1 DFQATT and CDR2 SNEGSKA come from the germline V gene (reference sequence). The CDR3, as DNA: TGCAGTGCAACCCGGGACGCAAACTACAATGAGCAGTTCTTC. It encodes CSATRDANYNEQFF.

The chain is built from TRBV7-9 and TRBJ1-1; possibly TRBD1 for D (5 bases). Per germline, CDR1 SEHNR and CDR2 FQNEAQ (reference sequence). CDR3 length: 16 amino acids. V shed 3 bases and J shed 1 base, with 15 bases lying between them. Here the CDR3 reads CASSFPPRTPNTEAFF. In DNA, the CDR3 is TGTGCCAGCAGCTTTCCCCCTCGGACACCGAACACTGAAGCTTTCTTT. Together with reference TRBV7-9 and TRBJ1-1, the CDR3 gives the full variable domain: DTGVSQNPRHKITKRGQNVTFRCDPISEHNRLYWYRQTLGQGPEFLTYFQNEAQLEKSRLLSDRFSAERPKGSFSTLEIQRTEQGDSAMYLCASSFPPRTPNTEAFFGQGTRLTVV.